The rows below give T cell receptor beta chains drawn from one sample of a study of cytomegalovirus exposure and HLA in healthy donors. Libraries were prepared by immunoSEQ multiplex PCR; TCRdb keeps only in-frame clonotypes and omits some of them. The sample has tens of thousands of clones, 65% to 85% seen once. The sequenced material came from PBMCs. The source is a woman aged 25 to 39 in good health and CMV-seropositive. Both conserved end residues are part of each CDR3. A D gene is named only where the DNA matches it firmly. Clone size appears in some rows only: once, few, many, or a class for an expanded clone.

TGTGCCAGCAGTTACCCACTTCGGGGACAGGGAACTGAAGCTTTCTTT	CASSYPLRGQGTEAFF	TRBD1	TRBV6-6	TRBJ1-1	NA
TGTGCCAGCAGGACAGGGGCGGGAGAGCAGTACTTC	CASRTGAGEQYF	TRBD1	TRBV6-5	TRBJ2-7	NA
TGTGCCAGCAGTGAAGCGTCAAGGGCTCACAGGGGTGCCCTCCGCTTCCTTTTT	CASSEASRAHRGALRFLF	TRBD1	TRBV6-1	TRBJ1-5	NA
TGTGCCAGCCGGCTTAGCATTGCGCAAGATACGCAGTATTTT	CASRLSIAQDTQYF	NA	TRBV6-5	TRBJ2-3	once
TGTGCCAGTAGTACGACAGGTCCTTTCTATGGCTACACCTTC	CASSTTGPFYGYTF	NA	TRBV19	TRBJ1-2	NA
TGCAGCGTTGAAGGTAGGGGCTTGAAAGGGTACGAGCAGTACTTC	CSVEGRGLKGYEQYF	NA	TRBV29-1	TRBJ2-7	NA
TGTGCCAGTAAGGAGGGCGGAGATTCACCCCTCCACTTT	CASKEGGDSPLHF	NA	TRBV19	TRBJ1-6	NA
TGTGCCAGCAGCTTAGGCGGGCTTGAGGGCTATGGCTACACCTTC	CASSLGGLEGYGYTF	NA	TRBV7-9	TRBJ1-2	NA
TGCGCCAGCAGCCAAGGTAGGGAGGGCCGGGACAATGAGCAGTTCTTC	CASSQGREGRDNEQFF	TRBD2	TRBV4-1	TRBJ2-1	NA
TGCAGCGGGGGGACTTCTTCTGGCTACACCTTC	CSGGTSSGYTF	NA	TRBV29-1	TRBJ1-2	once
TGCGCCAGCAGCTTGTCCCGGGGCACAGATACGCAGTATTTT	CASSLSRGTDTQYF	NA	TRBV5-1	TRBJ2-3	NA
TGTGCCAGCACCGGAAACAGGGGTTGGCTCTCTGGGGCCAACGTCCTGACTTTC	CASTGNRGWLSGANVLTF	TRBD1	TRBV7-9	TRBJ2-6	NA
TGTGCCAGCAGTTTATCGAAGTATAGTCAGCCCCAGCATTTT	CASSLSKYSQPQHF	NA	TRBV27	TRBJ1-5	once
TGTGCCTGGAGTGTAATGAGCGGGATTAACAATGAGCAGTTCTTC	CAWSVMSGINNEQFF	TRBD2	TRBV30	TRBJ2-1	NA
TGTGCCAGCAGCTTAGAGGGCGGGAGCTCCTACGAGCAGTACTTC	CASSLEGGSSYEQYF	TRBD2	TRBV7-8	TRBJ2-7	once
TGTGCCAGCAGCCCCGGGGAGGCGGGGTACCAAGAGACCCAGTACTTC	CASSPGEAGYQETQYF	NA	TRBV5-4	TRBJ2-5	NA
TGTGCCAGCAGTCCACTAGGTAGCACAGATACGCAGTATTTT	CASSPLGSTDTQYF	NA	TRBV6-4	TRBJ2-3	NA
TGTGCCAGCAGTTACTTAAACAGGGGGCATGGCTACACCTTC	CASSYLNRGHGYTF	TRBD1	TRBV6-6	TRBJ1-2	NA
TGTGCCAGCAGCCTCCGGGACAGCCTGACTCAGCCCCAGCATTTT	CASSLRDSLTQPQHF	TRBD1	TRBV7-8	TRBJ1-5	NA
TGCAGCGTTGCAACCGGGTCTGCTTGTGGCTACACCTTC	CSVATGSACGYTF	NA	TRBV29-1	TRBJ1-2	once
TGTGCCAGCAGTGTGGACGGACAGTGTGAAGCTTTCTTT	CASSVDGQCEAFF	NA	TRBV6-1	TRBJ1-1	NA
TGTGCCAGCAGCTTTAGACAGGCGGGCTCCTACGAGCAGTACTTC	CASSFRQAGSYEQYF	NA	TRBV5-6	TRBJ2-7	NA
TGTGCCAGCAGCTTACAGTCTCGAGAAAAACTGTTTTTT	CASSLQSREKLFF	NA	TRBV11-2	TRBJ1-4	NA
TGTGCCAGCAGTCCCTACGGTACAGGTCTTGACTATGGCTACACCTTC	CASSPYGTGLDYGYTF	NA	TRBV25-1	TRBJ1-2	NA
TGTGCCAGTGTGGACCGGGACAGACACTCAGATACGCAGTATTTT	CASVDRDRHSDTQYF	TRBD1	TRBV19	TRBJ2-3	NA
TGTGCCAGCAGCCAAGCCGGGACTAGCGGGAGTTCCTACAATGAGCAGTTCTTC	CASSQAGTSGSSYNEQFF	TRBD2	TRBV4-2	TRBJ2-1	NA
TGTGCCAGCGCCGGGAATGAGCAGTTCTTC	CASAGNEQFF	NA	TRBV7-6	TRBJ2-1	NA
TGTTCCAGCGGTAGTAGCGAGGAGACCCAGTACTTC	CSSGSSEETQYF	NA	TRBV7-9	TRBJ2-5	NA
TGTGCCAGCTCACGGCTGGGACAGGACGGCTACACCTTC	CASSRLGQDGYTF	TRBD1	TRBV18	TRBJ1-2	once
TGTGCCAGCAGCCAAGAGCGGGGTCGCACAGATACGCAGTATTTT	CASSQERGRTDTQYF	NA	TRBV4-2	TRBJ2-3	NA
TGTGCCAGCAGCTTAACAGGGAGAGCCGAAGAGACCCAGTACTTC	CASSLTGRAEETQYF	NA	TRBV11-2	TRBJ2-5	NA
TGTGCCATCAGTGAGAGTAGCTCTCGGTATGGCTACACCTTC	CAISESSSRYGYTF	NA	TRBV10-3	TRBJ1-2	NA
TGTGCCAGCAGTCTAGGTTACGAGCAGTACTTC	CASSLGYEQYF	NA	TRBV6-6	TRBJ2-7	NA
TGCGCCAGCAGCCAAGATCACGCGGGGGCGTCGAATCAGCCCCAGCATTTT	CASSQDHAGASNQPQHF	NA	TRBV4-1	TRBJ1-5	NA
TGTGCCAGCAGTTTATTTGGAAACAGGGGGAACACTGAAGCTTTCTTT	CASSLFGNRGNTEAFF	TRBD1	TRBV28	TRBJ1-1	NA
TGTGCCAGTACCATCGGGACAGGGGGTGGGGGCTACACCTTC	CASTIGTGGGGYTF	TRBD1	TRBV19	TRBJ1-2	NA
TGTGCCATCAGTGACGGGAGAGATAGTGAAAAACTGTTTTTT	CAISDGRDSEKLFF	NA	TRBV10-3	TRBJ1-4	few
TGTGCCAGCAGCTTCCGAAGGGGGCGTTCGGACGAGCAGTACTTC	CASSFRRGRSDEQYF	TRBD1	TRBV11-2	TRBJ2-7	NA
TGTGCCAGCAGCTTACCCGCCTTGGCCCACGAGCAGTACTTC	CASSLPALAHEQYF	NA	TRBV11-2	TRBJ2-7	NA
TGTGCCAGTAGCTATGGTAGTCACCTGAACACTGAAGCTTTCTTT	CASSYGSHLNTEAFF	NA	TRBV19	TRBJ1-1	few
TGCGCCAGCAGCTTGGGCAGGGCGGAGACCCAGTACTTC	CASSLGRAETQYF	NA	TRBV5-1	TRBJ2-5	few
TGTGCCAGCAGCCGGACAGGGGCTTATAGCAATCAGCCCCAGCATTTT	CASSRTGAYSNQPQHF	TRBD1	TRBV11-2	TRBJ1-5	NA
TGTGCCAGCAGCAAAGTCCGGGGGGAGTCTAGCGGGTTCCGCTACGAGCAGTACTTC	CASSKVRGESSGFRYEQYF	NA	TRBV21-1	TRBJ2-7	NA
TGTGCCAGCTCACCGGGACAGAACACTGAAGCTTTCTTT	CASSPGQNTEAFF	NA	TRBV18	TRBJ1-1	NA
TGTGCCAGCTCTACAAGCGGGGAGGGCTACGAGCAGTACTTC	CASSTSGEGYEQYF	TRBD2	TRBV18	TRBJ2-7	NA
TGTGCCAGCAGTTCGGGACTAGCGGGGGCCTCCTGGGAGCAGTACTTC	CASSSGLAGASWEQYF	TRBD2	TRBV6-6	TRBJ2-7	NA
TGTGCCAGCAGCCCCTCAGGGGGCAACACTGAAGCTTTCTTT	CASSPSGGNTEAFF	TRBD1	TRBV7-2	TRBJ1-1	few
TGTGCCAGCAGTGATATAGCCTTGGACAGGGGGCACGGGGAGCAGTACTTC	CASSDIALDRGHGEQYF	TRBD1	TRBV2	TRBJ2-7	few
TGTGCCAGCAGCTTAGGCCCCAGGGCAGGGGGCTATGGCTACACCTTC	CASSLGPRAGGYGYTF	TRBD1	TRBV11-2	TRBJ1-2	NA
TGTGCCAGTAGTCCTCAATACGGGACAAGTGAAGCTTTCTTT	CASSPQYGTSEAFF	NA	TRBV19	TRBJ1-1	NA
TGTGCCAGCAGTTTCACGGGGGGCTTCTACAATGAGCAGTTCTTC	CASSFTGGFYNEQFF	NA	TRBV27	TRBJ2-1	few
TGTGCCAGCAGTTACTCCCACGGAGTGAACACTGAAGCCTTCTTT	CASSYSHGVNTEAFF	NA	TRBV6-5	TRBJ1-1	NA
TGTGCCAGCAGCTTACTCCCCGGACAGGGCGCCCCCTACGAGCAGTACTTC	CASSLLPGQGAPYEQYF	TRBD1	TRBV7-9	TRBJ2-7	NA
TGTGCCAGCAGCCAGGATAGCGGGGGGCGGTACGAGCAGTACTTC	CASSQDSGGRYEQYF	TRBD2	TRBV4-2	TRBJ2-7	NA
TGTGCCAGCAGCACGCTACAGGGGAGGCATGGCTACACCTTC	CASSTLQGRHGYTF	TRBD1	TRBV11-2	TRBJ1-2	NA
TGTGCCAGCAGCAAGCGGGGGGGGGATGGCTACACCTTC	CASSKRGGDGYTF	NA	TRBV2	TRBJ1-2	few
TGTGCCAGCTCACCACTCAGCGGGATGAATGAGCAGTTCTTC	CASSPLSGMNEQFF	TRBD2	TRBV18	TRBJ2-1	NA